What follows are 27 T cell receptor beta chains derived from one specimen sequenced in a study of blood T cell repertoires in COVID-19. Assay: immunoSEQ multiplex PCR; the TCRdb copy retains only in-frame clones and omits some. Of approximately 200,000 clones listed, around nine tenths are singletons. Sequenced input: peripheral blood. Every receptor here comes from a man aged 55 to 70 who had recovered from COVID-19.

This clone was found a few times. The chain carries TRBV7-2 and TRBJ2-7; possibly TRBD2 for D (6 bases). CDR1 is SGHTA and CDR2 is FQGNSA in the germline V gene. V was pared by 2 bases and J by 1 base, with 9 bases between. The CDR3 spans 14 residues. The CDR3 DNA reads TGTGCCAGCAGCTTACTAGCGCCTTCCTACGAGCAGTACTTC. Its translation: CASSLLAPSYEQYF.

CDR3: CASSYRGEQFF. CDR3 nucleotide sequence: TGTGCCAGCAGCTATAGGGGTGAGCAGTTCTTC. The chain uses TRBV28 and TRBJ2-1; perhaps TRBD1 as D (5 bases). The V gene's germline CDR1 is MDHEN and CDR2 SYDVKM. The CDR3 consists of 11 residues. V was shortened by 6 bases and J by 9 bases, with 9 bases between the two germline ends.

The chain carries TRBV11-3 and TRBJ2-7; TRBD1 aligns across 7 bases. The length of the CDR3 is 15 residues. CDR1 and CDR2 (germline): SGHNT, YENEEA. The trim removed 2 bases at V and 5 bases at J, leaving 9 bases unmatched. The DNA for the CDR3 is TGTGCCAGCAGCTTAAGAAGCGACAGGGAACACGAGCAGTACTTC. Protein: CASSLRSDREHEQYF.

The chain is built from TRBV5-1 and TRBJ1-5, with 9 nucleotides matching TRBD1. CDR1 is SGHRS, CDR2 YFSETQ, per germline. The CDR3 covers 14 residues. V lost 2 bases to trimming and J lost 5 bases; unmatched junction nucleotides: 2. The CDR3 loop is CASSLQGADQPQHF. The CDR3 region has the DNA TGCGCCAGCAGCTTACAGGGGGCGGATCAGCCCCAGCATTTT.

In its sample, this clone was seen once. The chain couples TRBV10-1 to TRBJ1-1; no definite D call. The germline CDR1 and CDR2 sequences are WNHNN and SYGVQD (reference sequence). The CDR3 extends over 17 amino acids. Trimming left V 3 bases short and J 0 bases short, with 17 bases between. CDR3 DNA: TGCGCCAGCAGTGAAACCGGGTCCAGTCTTCTGAACACTGAAGCTTTCTTT. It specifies CASSETGSSLLNTEAFF.

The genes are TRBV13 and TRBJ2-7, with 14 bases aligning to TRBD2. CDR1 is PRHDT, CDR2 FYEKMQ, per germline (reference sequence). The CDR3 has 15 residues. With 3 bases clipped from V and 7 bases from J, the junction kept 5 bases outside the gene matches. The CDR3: CASSLGLAGVDEQYF. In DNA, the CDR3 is TGTGCCAGCAGCTTGGGACTAGCGGGAGTTGATGAGCAGTACTTC.

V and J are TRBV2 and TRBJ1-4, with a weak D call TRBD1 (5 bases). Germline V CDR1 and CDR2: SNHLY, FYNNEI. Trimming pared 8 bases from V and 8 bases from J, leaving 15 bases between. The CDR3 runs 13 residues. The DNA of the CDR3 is TGTGCCAGCGCGGGACCTTGGGGGGAAAAACTGTTTTTT. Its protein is CASAGPWGEKLFF. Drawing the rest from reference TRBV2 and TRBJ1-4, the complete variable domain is EPEVTQTPSHQVTQMGQEVILRCVPISNHLYFYWYRQILGQKVEFLVSFYNNEISEKSEIFDDQFSVERPDGSNFTLKIRSTKLEDSAMYFCASAGPWGEKLFFGSGTQLSVL.

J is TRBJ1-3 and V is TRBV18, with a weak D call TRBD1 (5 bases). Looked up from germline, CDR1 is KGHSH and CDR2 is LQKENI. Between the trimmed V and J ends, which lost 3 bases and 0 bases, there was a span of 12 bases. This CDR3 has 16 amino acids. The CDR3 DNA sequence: TGTGCCAGCTCACCTTGGGACTCCAGCTCTGGAAACACCATATATTTT. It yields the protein CASSPWDSSSGNTIYF.

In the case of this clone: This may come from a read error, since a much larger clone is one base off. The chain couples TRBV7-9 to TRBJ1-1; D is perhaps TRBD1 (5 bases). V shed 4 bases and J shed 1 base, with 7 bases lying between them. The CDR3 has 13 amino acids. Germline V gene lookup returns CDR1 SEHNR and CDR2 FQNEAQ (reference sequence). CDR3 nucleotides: TGTGCCAGCAGCTCGGACACGAACACTGAAGCTTTCTTT. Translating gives CASSSDTNTEAFF.

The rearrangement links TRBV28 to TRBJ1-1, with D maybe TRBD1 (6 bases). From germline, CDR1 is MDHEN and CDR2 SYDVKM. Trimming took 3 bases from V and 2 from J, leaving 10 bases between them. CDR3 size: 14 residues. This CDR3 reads CASSFWGGNTEAFF. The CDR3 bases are TGTGCCAGCAGTTTCTGGGGGGGCAACACTGAAGCTTTCTTT.

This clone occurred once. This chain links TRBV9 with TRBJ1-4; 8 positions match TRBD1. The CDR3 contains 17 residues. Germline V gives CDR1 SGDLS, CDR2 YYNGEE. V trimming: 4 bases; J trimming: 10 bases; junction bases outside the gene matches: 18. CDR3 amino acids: CASSLTAFSGTGGKLFF. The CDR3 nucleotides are TGTGCCAGCAGCCTGACCGCGTTCTCCGGCACAGGGGGAAAACTGTTTTTT.

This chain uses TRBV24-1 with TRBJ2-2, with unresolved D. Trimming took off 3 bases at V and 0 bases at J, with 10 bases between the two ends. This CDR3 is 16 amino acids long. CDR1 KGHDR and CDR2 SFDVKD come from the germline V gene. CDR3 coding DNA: TGTGCCACCAGTGATCCGACTGGAGCGAACACCGGGGAGCTGTTTTTT. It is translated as CATSDPTGANTGELFF.

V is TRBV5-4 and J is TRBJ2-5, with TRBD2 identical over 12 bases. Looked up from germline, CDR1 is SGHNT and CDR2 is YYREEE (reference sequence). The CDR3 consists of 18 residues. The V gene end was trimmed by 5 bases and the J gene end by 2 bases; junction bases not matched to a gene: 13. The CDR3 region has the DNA TGTGCCAGCAGACAAACCGGGACTAGCGGGCACCAACAAGAGACCCAGTACTTC. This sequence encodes CASRQTGTSGHQQETQYF.

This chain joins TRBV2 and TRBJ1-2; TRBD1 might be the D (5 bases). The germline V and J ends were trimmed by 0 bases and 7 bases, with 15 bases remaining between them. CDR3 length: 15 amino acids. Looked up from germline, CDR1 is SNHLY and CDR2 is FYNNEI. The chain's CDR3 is CASSEARGLIGGYTF. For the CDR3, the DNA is TGTGCCAGCAGTGAAGCGCGGGGCCTGATCGGTGGCTACACCTTC.

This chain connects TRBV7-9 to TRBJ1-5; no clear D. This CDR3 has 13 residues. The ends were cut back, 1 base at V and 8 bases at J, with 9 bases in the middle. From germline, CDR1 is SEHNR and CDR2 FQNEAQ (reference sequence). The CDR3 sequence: CASSLGAHEPQHF. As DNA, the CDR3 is TGTGCCAGCAGCTTAGGGGCCCACGAGCCCCAGCATTTT.

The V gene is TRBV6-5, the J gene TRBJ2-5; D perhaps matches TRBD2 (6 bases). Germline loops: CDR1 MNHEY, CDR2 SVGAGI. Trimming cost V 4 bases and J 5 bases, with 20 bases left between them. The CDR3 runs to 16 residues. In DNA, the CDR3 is TGTGCCAGCAGTTTAAGGCTGACGGCGGGAAAGGAGACCCAGTACTTC. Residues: CASSLRLTAGKETQYF.

CDR3 amino acids: CASSLTPNDGENELFF. For the CDR3, the DNA is TGCGCCAGCAGCTTGACCCCCAACGACGGGGAGAATGAACTGTTTTTT. The chain uses TRBV5-1 and TRBJ1-4; D is unresolved. Germline assignment: CDR1 SGHRS and CDR2 YFSETQ. The CDR3 extends over 16 amino acids. Trimming shortened V by 1 base and J by 12 bases, and 22 bases separated the two germline ends.

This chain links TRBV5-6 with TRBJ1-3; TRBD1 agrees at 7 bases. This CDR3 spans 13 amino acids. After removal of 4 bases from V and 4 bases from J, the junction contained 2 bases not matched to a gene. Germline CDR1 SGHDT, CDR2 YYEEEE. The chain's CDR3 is CASSPTGGNTIYF. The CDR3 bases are TGTGCCAGCAGCCCGACAGGGGGAAACACCATATATTTT.

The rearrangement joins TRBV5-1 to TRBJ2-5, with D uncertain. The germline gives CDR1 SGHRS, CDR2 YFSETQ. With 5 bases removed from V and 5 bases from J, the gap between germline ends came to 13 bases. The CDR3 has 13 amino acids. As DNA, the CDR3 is TGCGCCAGCAGTTCGTTGCCTCAGGAGACCCAGTACTTC. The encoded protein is CASSSLPQETQYF.

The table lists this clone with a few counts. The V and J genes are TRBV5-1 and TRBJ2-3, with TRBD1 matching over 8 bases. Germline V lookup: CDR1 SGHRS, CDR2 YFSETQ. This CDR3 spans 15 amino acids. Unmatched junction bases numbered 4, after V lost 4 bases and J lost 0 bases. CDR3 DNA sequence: TGCGCCAGCAGCACGACAGGGGTGAGCACAGATACGCAGTATTTT. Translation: CASSTTGVSTDTQYF.

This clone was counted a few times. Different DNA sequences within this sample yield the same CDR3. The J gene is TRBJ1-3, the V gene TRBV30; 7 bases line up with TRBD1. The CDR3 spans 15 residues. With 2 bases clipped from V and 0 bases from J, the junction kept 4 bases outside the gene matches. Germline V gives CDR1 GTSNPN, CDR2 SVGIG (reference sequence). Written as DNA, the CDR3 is TGTGCCTGGAGTCGGGACAGCGGCTCTGGAAACACCATATATTTT. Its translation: CAWSRDSGSGNTIYF.

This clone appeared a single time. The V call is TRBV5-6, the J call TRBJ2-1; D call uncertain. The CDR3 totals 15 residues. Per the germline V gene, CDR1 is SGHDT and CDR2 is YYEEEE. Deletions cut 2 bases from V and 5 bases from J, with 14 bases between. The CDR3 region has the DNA TGTGCCAGCAGCTTCCTAGGTCCCTCGGACAATGAGCAGTTCTTC. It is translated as CASSFLGPSDNEQFF. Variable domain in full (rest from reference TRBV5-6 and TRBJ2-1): DAGVTQSPTHLIKTRGQQVTLRCSPKSGHDTVSWYQQALGQGPQFIFQYYEEEERQRGNFPDRFSGHQFPNYSSELNVNALLLGDSALYLCASSFLGPSDNEQFFGPGTRLTVL.

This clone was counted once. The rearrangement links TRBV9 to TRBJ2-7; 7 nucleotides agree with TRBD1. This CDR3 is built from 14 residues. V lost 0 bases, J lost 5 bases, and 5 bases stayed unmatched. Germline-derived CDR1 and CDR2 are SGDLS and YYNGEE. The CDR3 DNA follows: TGTGCCAGCAGCGTAGAGAGGGGGCAACACGAGCAGTACTTC. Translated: CASSVERGQHEQYF.

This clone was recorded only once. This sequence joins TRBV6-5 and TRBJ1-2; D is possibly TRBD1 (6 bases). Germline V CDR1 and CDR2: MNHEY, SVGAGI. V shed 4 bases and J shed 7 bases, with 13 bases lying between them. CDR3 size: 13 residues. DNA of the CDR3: TGTGCCAGCAGTTTTGACAGGCTGGCTGGCTACACCTTC. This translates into CASSFDRLAGYTF.

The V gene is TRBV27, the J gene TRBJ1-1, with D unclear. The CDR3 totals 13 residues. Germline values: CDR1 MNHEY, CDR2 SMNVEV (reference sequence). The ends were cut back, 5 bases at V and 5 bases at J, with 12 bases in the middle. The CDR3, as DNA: TGTGCCAGCAGTCAGAGACTTCCGACTGAAGCTTTCTTT. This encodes CASSQRLPTEAFF.

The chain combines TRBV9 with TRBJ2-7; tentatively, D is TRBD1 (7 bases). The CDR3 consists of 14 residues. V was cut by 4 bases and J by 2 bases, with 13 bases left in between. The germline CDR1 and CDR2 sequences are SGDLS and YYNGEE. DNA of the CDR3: TGTGCCAGCAGCCAAGGCAGGGGGGCCTACGAGCAGTACTTC. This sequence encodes CASSQGRGAYEQYF.

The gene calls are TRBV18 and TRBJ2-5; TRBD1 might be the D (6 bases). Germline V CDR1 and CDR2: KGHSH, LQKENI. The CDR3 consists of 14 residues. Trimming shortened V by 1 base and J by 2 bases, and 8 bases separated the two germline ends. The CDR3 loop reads CASSPLDRQETQYF. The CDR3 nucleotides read TGTGCCAGCTCACCACTCGACAGGCAAGAGACCCAGTACTTC.